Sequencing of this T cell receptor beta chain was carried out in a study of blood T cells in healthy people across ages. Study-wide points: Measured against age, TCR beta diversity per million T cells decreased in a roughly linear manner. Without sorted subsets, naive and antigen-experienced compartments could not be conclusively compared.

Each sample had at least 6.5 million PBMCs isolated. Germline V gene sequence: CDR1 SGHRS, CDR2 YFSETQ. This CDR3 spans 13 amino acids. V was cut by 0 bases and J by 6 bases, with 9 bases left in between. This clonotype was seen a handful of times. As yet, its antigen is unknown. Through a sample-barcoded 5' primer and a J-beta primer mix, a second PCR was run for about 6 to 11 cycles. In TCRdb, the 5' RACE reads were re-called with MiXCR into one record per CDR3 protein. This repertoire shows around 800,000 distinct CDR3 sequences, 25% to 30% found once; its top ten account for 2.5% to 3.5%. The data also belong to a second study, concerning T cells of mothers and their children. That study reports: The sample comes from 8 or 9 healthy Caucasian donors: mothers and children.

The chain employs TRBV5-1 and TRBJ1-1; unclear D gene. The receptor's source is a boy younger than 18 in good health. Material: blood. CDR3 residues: CASSLDQDAEAFF. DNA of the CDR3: TGCGCCAGCAGCTTGGATCAGGACGCTGAAGCTTTCTTT.